This T cell receptor (beta chain) was retrieved from a study of cytomegalovirus exposure and HLA in healthy donors. Some clones are missing from TCRdb's copy, which holds only in-frame ones; the method was immunoSEQ multiplex PCR. The sample shows 200,000 to 300,000 clones, around 87% of them seen only once. This TCR derives from a woman under 40 in good health and CMV-seropositive. The sequencing input was PBMCs.

The CDR3: CASSPNLQGAGETQYF. In DNA form, the CDR3 reads TGTGCCAGCAGCCCAAACCTCCAGGGGGCGGGGGAGACCCAGTACTTC. This rearrangement joins TRBV28 to TRBJ2-5; 8 bases match TRBD1. Germline V gene data show CDR1 as MDHEN and CDR2 as SYDVKM. The CDR3 is 16 residues long. Trimming cost V 6 bases and J 5 bases; bases outside gene matches: 14. The full variable domain, its missing parts supplied by reference TRBV28 and TRBJ2-5, is DVKVTQSSRYLVKRTGEKVFLECVQDMDHENMFWYRQDPGLGLRLIYFSYDVKMKEKGDIPEGYSVSREKKERFSLILESASTNQTSMYLCASSPNLQGAGETQYFGPGTRLLVL.